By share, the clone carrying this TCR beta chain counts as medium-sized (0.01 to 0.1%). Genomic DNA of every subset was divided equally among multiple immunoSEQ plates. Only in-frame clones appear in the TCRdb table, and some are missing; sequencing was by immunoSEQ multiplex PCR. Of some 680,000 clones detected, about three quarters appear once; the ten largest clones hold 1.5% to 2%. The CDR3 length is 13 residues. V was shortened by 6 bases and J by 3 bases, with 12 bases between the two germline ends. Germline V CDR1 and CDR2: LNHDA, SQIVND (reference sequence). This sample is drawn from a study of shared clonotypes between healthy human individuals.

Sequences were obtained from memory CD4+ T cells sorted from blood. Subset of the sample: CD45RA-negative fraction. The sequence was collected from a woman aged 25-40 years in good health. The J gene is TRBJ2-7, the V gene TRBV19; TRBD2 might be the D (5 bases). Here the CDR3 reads CASRRTLNYEQYF. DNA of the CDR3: TGTGCCAGTAGGAGGACTTTAAACTACGAGCAGTACTTC.